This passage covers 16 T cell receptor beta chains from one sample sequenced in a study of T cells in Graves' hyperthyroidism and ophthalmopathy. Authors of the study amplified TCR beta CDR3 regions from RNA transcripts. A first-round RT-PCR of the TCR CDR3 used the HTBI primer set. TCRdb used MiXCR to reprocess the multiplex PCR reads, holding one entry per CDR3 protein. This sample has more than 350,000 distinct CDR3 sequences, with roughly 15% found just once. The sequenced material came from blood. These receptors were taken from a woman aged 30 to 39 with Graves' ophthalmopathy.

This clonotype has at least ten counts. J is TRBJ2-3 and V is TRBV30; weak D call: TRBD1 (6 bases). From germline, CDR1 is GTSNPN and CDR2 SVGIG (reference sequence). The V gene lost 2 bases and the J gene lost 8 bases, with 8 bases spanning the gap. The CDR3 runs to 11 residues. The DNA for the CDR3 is TGTGCCTGGAGTCTGGGGGCTACGCAGTATTTT. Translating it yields CAWSLGATQYF.

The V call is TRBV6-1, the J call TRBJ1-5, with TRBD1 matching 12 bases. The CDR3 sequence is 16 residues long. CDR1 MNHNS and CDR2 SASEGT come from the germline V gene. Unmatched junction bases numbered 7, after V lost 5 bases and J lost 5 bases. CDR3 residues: CASSTKGQGAYQPQHF. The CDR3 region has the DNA TGTGCCAGCAGTACAAAGGGACAGGGGGCATATCAGCCCCAGCATTTT.

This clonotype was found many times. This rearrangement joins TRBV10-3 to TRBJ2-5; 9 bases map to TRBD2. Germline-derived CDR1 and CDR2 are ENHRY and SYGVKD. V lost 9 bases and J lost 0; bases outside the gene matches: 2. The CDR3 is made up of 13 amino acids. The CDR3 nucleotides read TGTGCCATTAGCGGGGGTTACCAAGAGACCCAGTACTTC. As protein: CAISGGYQETQYF.

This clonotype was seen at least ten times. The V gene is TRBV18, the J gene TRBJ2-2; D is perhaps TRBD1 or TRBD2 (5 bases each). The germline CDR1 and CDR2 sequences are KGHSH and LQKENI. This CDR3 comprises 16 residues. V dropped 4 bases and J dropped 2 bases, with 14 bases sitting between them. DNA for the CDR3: TGTGCCAGCTCACGTCTCGGGGCCGGCAACACCGGGGAGCTGTTTTTT. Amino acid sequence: CASSRLGAGNTGELFF.

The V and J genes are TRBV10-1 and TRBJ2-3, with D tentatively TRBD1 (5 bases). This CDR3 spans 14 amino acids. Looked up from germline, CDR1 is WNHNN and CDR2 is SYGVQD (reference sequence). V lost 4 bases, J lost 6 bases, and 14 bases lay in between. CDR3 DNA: TGCGCCAGCAGTGTAAGCCAGGGTTTGGATACGCAGTATTTT. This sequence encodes CASSVSQGLDTQYF.

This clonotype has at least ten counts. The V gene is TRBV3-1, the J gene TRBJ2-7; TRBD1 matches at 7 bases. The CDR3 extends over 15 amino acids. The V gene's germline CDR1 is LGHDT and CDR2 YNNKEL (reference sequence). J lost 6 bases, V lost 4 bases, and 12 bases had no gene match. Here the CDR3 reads CASSLSRGQPGEQYF. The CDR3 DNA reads TGTGCCAGCAGCCTAAGTAGGGGACAGCCTGGCGAGCAGTACTTC.

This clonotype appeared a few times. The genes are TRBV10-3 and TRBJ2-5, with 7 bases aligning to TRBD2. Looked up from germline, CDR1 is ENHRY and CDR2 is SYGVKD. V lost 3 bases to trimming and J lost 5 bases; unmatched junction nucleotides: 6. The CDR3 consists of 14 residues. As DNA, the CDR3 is TGTGCCATCAGTGAATACGGGGGAGGGGAGACCCAGTACTTC. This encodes CAISEYGGGETQYF.

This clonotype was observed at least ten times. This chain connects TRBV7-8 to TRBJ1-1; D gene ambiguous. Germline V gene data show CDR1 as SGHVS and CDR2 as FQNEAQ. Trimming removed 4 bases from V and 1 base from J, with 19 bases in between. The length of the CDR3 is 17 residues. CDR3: CASSYLGVGGKNTEAFF. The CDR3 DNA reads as TGTGCCAGCAGCTACCTTGGCGTCGGAGGAAAGAACACTGAAGCTTTCTTT.

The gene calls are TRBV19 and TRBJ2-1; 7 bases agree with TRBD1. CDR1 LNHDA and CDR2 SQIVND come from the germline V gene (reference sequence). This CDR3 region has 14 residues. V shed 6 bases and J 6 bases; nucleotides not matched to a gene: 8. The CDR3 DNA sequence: TGTGCCAGTAGCCTGGGACAGCATGGCAATGAGCAGTTCTTC. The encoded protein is CASSLGQHGNEQFF.

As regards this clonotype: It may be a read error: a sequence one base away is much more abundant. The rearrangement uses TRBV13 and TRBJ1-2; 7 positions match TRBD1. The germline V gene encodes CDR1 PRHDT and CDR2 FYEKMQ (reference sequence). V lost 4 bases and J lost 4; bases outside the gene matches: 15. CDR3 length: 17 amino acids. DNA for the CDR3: TGTGCCAGCAGCTCTCGACGAAGACAGGGAGTAAGCTATGGCTACACCTTC. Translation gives CASSSRRRQGVSYGYTF.

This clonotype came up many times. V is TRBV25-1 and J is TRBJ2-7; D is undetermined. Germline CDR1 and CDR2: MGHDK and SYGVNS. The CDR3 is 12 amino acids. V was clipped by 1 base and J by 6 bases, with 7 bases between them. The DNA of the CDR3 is TGTGCCAGCAGTGAATTGGCCGCCGAGCAGTACTTC. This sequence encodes CASSELAAEQYF.

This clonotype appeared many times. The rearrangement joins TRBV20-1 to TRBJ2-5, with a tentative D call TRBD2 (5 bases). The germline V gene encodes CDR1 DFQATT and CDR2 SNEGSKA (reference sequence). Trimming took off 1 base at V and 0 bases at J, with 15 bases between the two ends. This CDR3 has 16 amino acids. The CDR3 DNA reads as TGCAGTGCTAGAGCCTCACTAGGCACGAACCAAGAGACCCAGTACTTC. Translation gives CSARASLGTNQETQYF.

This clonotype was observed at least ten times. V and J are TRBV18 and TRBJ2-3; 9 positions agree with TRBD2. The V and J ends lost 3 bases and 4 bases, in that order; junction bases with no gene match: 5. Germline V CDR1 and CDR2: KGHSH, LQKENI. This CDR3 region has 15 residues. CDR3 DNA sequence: TGTGCCAGCTCACCCCCGGGACTAGCAGCAGATACGCAGTATTTT. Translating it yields CASSPPGLAADTQYF.

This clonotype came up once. The DNA for the CDR3 is TGCAGTGCTAGAGATGGGACAGGGGGCATCGAGTTCCGCGAGCAGTACTTC. This gives the protein CSARDGTGGIEFREQYF. The chain joins TRBV20-1 to TRBJ2-7, with 12 nucleotides matching TRBD1. The length of the CDR3 is 17 residues. With V trimmed by 0 bases and J by 6 bases, 12 bases remained unmatched. Germline V gives CDR1 DFQATT, CDR2 SNEGSKA (reference sequence).

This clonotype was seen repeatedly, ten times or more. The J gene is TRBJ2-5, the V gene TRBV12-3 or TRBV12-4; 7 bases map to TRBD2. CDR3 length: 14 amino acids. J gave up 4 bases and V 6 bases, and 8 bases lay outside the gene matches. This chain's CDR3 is CASRRRGVAETQYF. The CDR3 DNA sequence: TGTGCCAGCAGGCGCCGGGGGGTAGCAGAGACCCAGTACTTC.

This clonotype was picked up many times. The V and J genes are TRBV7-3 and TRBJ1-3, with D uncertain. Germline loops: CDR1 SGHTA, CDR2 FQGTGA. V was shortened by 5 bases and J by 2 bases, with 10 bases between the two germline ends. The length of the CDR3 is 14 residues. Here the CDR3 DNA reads TGTGCCAGCAGCCAAGTCGGCCCTGGAAACACCATATATTTT. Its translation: CASSQVGPGNTIYF.